This is a list of T cell receptor beta chains from one sample in a study of graft-versus-host responses after intestinal transplantation. Their specific antigens are unknown. Using immunoSEQ multiplex PCR, the repertoire was profiled, and TCRdb retains in-frame clones only, with some absent. The data contain about 99,000 clones, 80% to 95% of them singletons. Sequencing was performed on unstimulated CD8+ T cells sorted from spleen or lymph node cells, taken before intestinal transplant. These receptors were taken from a human donor who received an intestinal transplant. Both conserved end residues are part of each CDR3. D genes are given only for firm matches. Clone size, where shown, is once, few, many, or a class for clones that have expanded.

once | TRBJ2-2 | - | TRBV6-5 | 14 | TGTGCCAGCAGTTACTCATGGGGGACCGGGGAGCTGTTTTTT | CASSYSWGTGELFF
- | TRBJ2-7 | TRBD2 | TRBV13 | 16 | TGTGCCAGCAGCGGGACTAGCGGGGAAGGGGTATACGAGCAGTACTTC | CASSGTSGEGVYEQYF
- | TRBJ2-2 | - | TRBV5-1 | 16 | TGCGCCAGCAGCTTGGGGTCTGTGCGGCTCACCGGGGAGCTGTTTTTT | CASSLGSVRLTGELFF
- | TRBJ1-1 | TRBD1 | TRBV6-1 | 14 | TGTGCCAGCAGAACAGGGGGCTCGGGCACTGAAGCTTTCTTT | CASRTGGSGTEAFF
- | TRBJ1-6 | - | TRBV19 | 15 | TGTGCCAGTAGTAGAGGCTTAAATCGGGATTCACCCCTCCACTTT | CASSRGLNRDSPLHF
- | TRBJ2-1 | - | TRBV21-1 | 19 | TGTGCCAGCAGCAAAGGGGAACAGGATTATGGGCGGTCCTACAATGAGCAGTTCTTC | CASSKGEQDYGRSYNEQFF
- | TRBJ2-3 | - | TRBV4-1 | 16 | TGCGCCAGCAGCAGACCAGCCGGGGTGAGCACAGATACGCAGTATTTT | CASSRPAGVSTDTQYF
- | TRBJ2-5 | - | TRBV5-6 | 14 | TGTGCCAGCAGCCCCTCAGGGGTCCAAGAGACCCAGTACTTC | CASSPSGVQETQYF
- | TRBJ2-1 | TRBD2 | TRBV9 | 20 | TGTGCCAGCAGCGTAACGAGGGGACTAGCGGGGGGGAGCTCCTACAATGAGCAGTTCTTC | CASSVTRGLAGGSSYNEQFF
- | TRBJ2-3 | TRBD1 | TRBV7-9 | 15 | TGTGCCAGCAGTTCCACAGGGGGCGCAACAGATACGCAGTATTTT | CASSSTGGATDTQYF
- | TRBJ2-7 | TRBD2 | TRBV7-2 | 18 | TGTGCCAGCAGCTTAGAGGGACTAGCGGGGGTCAGCTCCTACGAGCAGTACTTC | CASSLEGLAGVSSYEQYF
- | TRBJ1-2 | TRBD1 | TRBV6-6 | 13 | TGTGCCAGCAGTCCCGGGACAGAGTATGGCTACACCTTC | CASSPGTEYGYTF
once | TRBJ2-7 | - | TRBV6-5 | 13 | TGTGCCAGCAGTTACTCAAGGCTAGCGGAGCAGTACTTC | CASSYSRLAEQYF
- | TRBJ2-7 | - | TRBV6-5 | 14 | TGTGCCAGCAGTCTCCGCCCAGTGGGGGACGAGCAGTACTTC | CASSLRPVGDEQYF
- | TRBJ2-3 | TRBD2 | TRBV30 | 15 | TGTGCCTGGAGTCCCTACGGGGGGGGCACAGATACGCAGTATTTT | CAWSPYGGGTDTQYF
- | TRBJ2-1 | - | TRBV5-4 | 13 | TGTGCCAGCAGCTTGCTTCCATACAATGAGCAGTTCTTC | CASSLLPYNEQFF
- | TRBJ2-1 | TRBD2 | TRBV6-5 | 14 | TGTGCCAGCAGCCGCTTTACAGCGGGGGGTGAGCAGTTCTTC | CASSRFTAGGEQFF
- | TRBJ2-7 | - | TRBV19 | 12 | TGTGCCAGTAGTGGGGCGGAGGGCGAGCAGTACTTC | CASSGAEGEQYF
once | TRBJ1-3 | - | TRBV29-1 | 11 | TGCAGCGTCGAGGGCCCAGACACCATATATTTT | CSVEGPDTIYF
- | TRBJ2-1 | - | TRBV5-6 | 15 | TGTGCCAGCAGCTTGATGGGGGCTAACTACAATGAGCAGTTCTTC | CASSLMGANYNEQFF
- | TRBJ2-1 | TRBD2 | TRBV2 | 14 | TGTGCCAGGGAGCGGGGGGGCCGTTACAATGAGCAGTTCTTC | CARERGGRYNEQFF
- | TRBJ1-6 | - | TRBV9 | 13 | TGTGCCAGCAGCGTAGATAAGAATTCACCCCTCCACTTT | CASSVDKNSPLHF
- | TRBJ2-7 | - | TRBV15 | 14 | TGTGCCACCAGCAGAGAAGGGGGGTCCTACGAGCAGTACTTC | CATSREGGSYEQYF
- | TRBJ2-2 | - | TRBV15 | 19 | TGTGCCACCAGCAGGACCCTTAGGAGGGGGCTCGTTGACACCGGGGAGCTGTTTTTT | CATSRTLRRGLVDTGELFF
- | TRBJ1-4 | TRBD1 | TRBV18 | 17 | TGTGCCAGCTCACCACTGGGTCGCGACAGGGGAAATGAAAAACTGTTTTTT | CASSPLGRDRGNEKLFF
- | TRBJ2-2 | - | TRBV30 | 12 | TGTGCCTGGACAGAAAACACCGGGGAGCTGTTTTTT | CAWTENTGELFF
- | TRBJ2-1 | TRBD2 | TRBV5-4 | 15 | TGTGCCAGCAGGGGGGTAGCGGGGGGTCCGGGTGAGCAGTTCTTC | CASRGVAGGPGEQFF
- | TRBJ1-2 | - | TRBV11-2 | 15 | TGTGCCAGCAGTCATATCGATAGGTCCGACTATGGCTACACCTTC | CASSHIDRSDYGYTF
- | TRBJ2-3 | - | TRBV30 | 14 | TGTGCCTGGAGCCACCTGGGGGGCCCAGATACGCAGTATTTT | CAWSHLGGPDTQYF
- | TRBJ2-3 | - | TRBV10-2 | 17 | TGCGCCAGCAATATGGGACACTTACTTACTAGCACAGATACGCAGTATTTT | CASNMGHLLTSTDTQYF
- | TRBJ2-3 | TRBD2 | TRBV7-8 | 16 | TGTGCCAGCAGCTCTAGCGGGGGCTCTAGCACAGATACGCAGTATTTT | CASSSSGGSSTDTQYF
- | TRBJ1-1 | - | TRBV9 | 17 | TGTGCCAGCAGCGTAGGCCAGGGTTGGGCAGGGTGGACTGAAGCTTTCTTT | CASSVGQGWAGWTEAFF
- | TRBJ1-1 | - | TRBV4-1 | 13 | TGCGCCAGCAGCCACCCCGGGAACACTGAAGCTTTCTTT | CASSHPGNTEAFF
- | TRBJ1-1 | TRBD1 | TRBV9 | 11 | TGTGCCGCTCAGGGACAGGCAGAAGCTTTCTTT | CAAQGQAEAFF
- | TRBJ2-7 | - | TRBV11-3 | 15 | TGTGCCAGCAGTTCTGACTCTTTAAGCTCCTACGAGCAGTACTTC | CASSSDSLSSYEQYF
- | TRBJ2-7 | - | TRBV19 | 14 | TGTGCCAGTAGTATATCGGAGGTAGGAAACGAGCAGTACTTC | CASSISEVGNEQYF
- | TRBJ1-3 | - | TRBV4-1 | 17 | TGCGCCAGCAGCCTGTACCGGGGCCCAAACTCTGGAAACACCATATATTTT | CASSLYRGPNSGNTIYF
- | TRBJ2-2 | TRBD1 | TRBV18 | 19 | TGTGCCAGCTCAATCTATCATCAGGGGGCCGGTCCCCCGGCCGGGGAGCTGTTTTTT | CASSIYHQGAGPPAGELFF
- | TRBJ2-4 | TRBD1 | TRBV6-1 | 15 | TGTGCCAGCAGTGGGGTAGGGACAGGGGGCAACATTCAGTACTTC | CASSGVGTGGNIQYF
- | TRBJ2-1 | TRBD1 | TRBV9 | 14 | TGTGCCAGCAGCGGGACAGGCTCCTACAATGAGCAGTTCTTC | CASSGTGSYNEQFF
once | TRBJ2-2 | - | TRBV15 | 12 | TGTGCCACCAGCAGCCAAGGAGGGGAGCTGTTTTTT | CATSSQGGELFF
- | TRBJ2-1 | - | TRBV2 | 15 | TGTGCCAGCAGTGAGGGGCTAGTATTCTACAATGAGCAGTTCTTC | CASSEGLVFYNEQFF
once | TRBJ1-2 | - | TRBV15 | 16 | TGTGCCACCAGCAGAGATTCGGAGGGAGGTCGGTATGGCTACACCTTC | CATSRDSEGGRYGYTF
- | TRBJ1-4 | - | TRBV5-1 | 13 | TGCGCCAGCACTGGGGCAGGGGATGAAAAACTGTTTTTT | CASTGAGDEKLFF